The following is a TCR beta chain sequence with its context. Sequenced patients had shown CD8+CD57+ cell expansion by flow cytometry. Genomic DNA, the template, was used for profiling of the TCR beta VDJ and CDR3. TCRdb itself ran the reads through MiXCR, one entry per CDR3 protein. The sample lists 200,000 to 250,000 distinct CDR3 sequences; around three fifths were seen once. The data are from a study of CD8+CD57+ T cells in acquired aplastic anemia. The clonotype was recovered from a human donor with aplastic anemia. Sequenced sample: sorted CD4+, CD8+, or CD8+CD57+ T cells (not recorded which) from PBMCs.

DNA of the CDR3: TGCAGTGCTAGCTCTTCGCAGGTTTACGAGCAGTACTTC. It is translated as CSASSSQVYEQYF. This chain connects TRBV20-1 to TRBJ2-7; D ambiguous. The V end was cut by 3 bases, the J end by 4 bases, with 13 bases between. This CDR3 contains 13 residues. Germline CDR1 DFQATT, CDR2 SNEGSKA (reference sequence).